This T cell receptor (beta chain) derives from a study of cytomegalovirus exposure and HLA in healthy donors. The sample holds a few counts of this clone. Donors had nominal health at sampling but likely had unrecorded immune exposures. Germline V gene data show CDR1 as KGHSH and CDR2 as LQKENI. V shed 0 bases and J 1 base; nucleotides not matched to a gene: 5. The CDR3 sequence is 16 residues long. PCR used 60 Vbeta primers and 13 Jbeta primers. Here immunoSEQ multiplex PCR was the method, and the copy in TCRdb shows in-frame clones only, minus some. The sample consists of about 130,000 clones, around 9% of them appearing once.

The sequenced sample consisted of PBMCs. The sequence was collected from a man aged 35 to 55 in good health and CMV-seronegative. This chain uses TRBV18 with TRBJ1-1; TRBD1 matches 7 bases. The CDR3 DNA reads as TGTGCCAGCTCACCACCCCCGACAGGGAGGAACACTGAAGCTTTCTTT. Its translation is CASSPPPTGRNTEAFF.